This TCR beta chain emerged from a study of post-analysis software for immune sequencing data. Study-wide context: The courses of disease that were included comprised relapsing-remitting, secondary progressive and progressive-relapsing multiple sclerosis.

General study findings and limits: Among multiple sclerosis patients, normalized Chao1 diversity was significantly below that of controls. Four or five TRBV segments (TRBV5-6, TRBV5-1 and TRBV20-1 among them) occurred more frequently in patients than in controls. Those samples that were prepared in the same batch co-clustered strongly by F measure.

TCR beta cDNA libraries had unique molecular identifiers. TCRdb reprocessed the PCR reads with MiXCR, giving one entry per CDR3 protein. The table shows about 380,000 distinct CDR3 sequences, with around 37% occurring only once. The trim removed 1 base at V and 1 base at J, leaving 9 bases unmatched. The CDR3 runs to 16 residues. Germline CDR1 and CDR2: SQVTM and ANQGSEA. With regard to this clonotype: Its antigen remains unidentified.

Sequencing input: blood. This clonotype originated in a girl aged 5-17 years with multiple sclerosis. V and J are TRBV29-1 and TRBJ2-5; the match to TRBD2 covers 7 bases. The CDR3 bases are TGCAGCGTTGAAGTTCCAGGGTCGGGGGGCCAAGAGACCCAGTACTTC. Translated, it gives CSVEVPGSGGQETQYF.